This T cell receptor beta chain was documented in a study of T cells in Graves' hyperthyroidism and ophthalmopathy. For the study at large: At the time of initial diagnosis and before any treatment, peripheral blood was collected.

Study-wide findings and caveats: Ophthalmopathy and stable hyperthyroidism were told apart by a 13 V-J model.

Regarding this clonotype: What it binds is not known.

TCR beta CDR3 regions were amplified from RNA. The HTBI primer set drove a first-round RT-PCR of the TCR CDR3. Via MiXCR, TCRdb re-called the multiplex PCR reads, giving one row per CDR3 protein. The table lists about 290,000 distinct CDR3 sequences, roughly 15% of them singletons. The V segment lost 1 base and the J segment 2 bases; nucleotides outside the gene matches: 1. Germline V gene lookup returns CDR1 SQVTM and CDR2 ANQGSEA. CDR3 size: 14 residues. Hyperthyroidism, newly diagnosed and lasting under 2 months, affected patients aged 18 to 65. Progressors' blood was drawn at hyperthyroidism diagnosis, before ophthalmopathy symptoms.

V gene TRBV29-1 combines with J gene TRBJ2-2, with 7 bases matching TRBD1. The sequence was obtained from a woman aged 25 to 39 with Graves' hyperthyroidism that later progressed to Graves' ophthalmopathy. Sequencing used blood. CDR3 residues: CSVEGQGNTGELFF. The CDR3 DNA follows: TGCAGCGTTGAAGGACAGGGAAACACCGGGGAGCTGTTTTTT.